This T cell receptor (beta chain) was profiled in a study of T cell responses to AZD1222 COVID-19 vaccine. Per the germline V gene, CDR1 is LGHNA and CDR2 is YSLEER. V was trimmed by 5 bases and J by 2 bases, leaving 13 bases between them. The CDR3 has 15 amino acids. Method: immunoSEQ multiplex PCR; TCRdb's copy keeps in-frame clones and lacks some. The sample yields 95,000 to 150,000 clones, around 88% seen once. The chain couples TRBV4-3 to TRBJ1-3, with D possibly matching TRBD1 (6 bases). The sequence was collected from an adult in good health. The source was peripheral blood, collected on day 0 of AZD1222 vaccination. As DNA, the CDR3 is TGCGCCAGCAGCTATCTACAGGGACCTGGAAACACCATATATTTT. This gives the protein CASSYLQGPGNTIYF.